Detailed here is one TCR beta chain. No antigen is known for it. This specimen belongs to a study of monozygotic twins with inflammatory bowel disease. Study-level findings and limits: IBD patients shared fewer clonotypes with others than healthy twins, especially with disease activity.

For every sample, eight separate reactions were used to make cDNA. The template switching step added UMIs that contained a 6-nucleotide sample barcode. TCRdb reprocessed the 5' RACE reads, keeping one entry per CDR3 protein, no DNA. The sample holds under 350,000 distinct CDR3 sequences. Isolation of total RNA was performed on whole blood, with no prior T cell sorting. This CDR3 contains 13 residues. The germline CDR1 and CDR2 sequences are PRHDT and FYEKMQ (reference sequence). The sequenced sample was blood. The J gene is TRBJ2-7, the V gene TRBV13; there is no DNA to check the TCRdb D call of TRBD1. The sequence came from a human donor with ulcerative colitis or Crohn's disease, or a healthy co-twin of an affected twin (not recorded which). CDR3 amino acids: CASTPRWGNEQYF.